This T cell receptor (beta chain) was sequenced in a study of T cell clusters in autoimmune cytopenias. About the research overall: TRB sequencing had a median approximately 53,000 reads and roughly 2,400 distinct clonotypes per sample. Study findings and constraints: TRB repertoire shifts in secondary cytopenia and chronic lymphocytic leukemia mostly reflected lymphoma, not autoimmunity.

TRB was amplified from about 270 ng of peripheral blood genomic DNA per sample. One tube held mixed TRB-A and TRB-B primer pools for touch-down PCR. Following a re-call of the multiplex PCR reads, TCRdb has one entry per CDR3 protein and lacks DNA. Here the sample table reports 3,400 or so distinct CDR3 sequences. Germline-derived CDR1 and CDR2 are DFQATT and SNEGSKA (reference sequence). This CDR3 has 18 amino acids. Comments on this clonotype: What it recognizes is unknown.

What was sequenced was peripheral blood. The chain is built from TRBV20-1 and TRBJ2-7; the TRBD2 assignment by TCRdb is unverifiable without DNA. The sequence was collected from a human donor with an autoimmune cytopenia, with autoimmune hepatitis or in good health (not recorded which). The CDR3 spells CSARDTFEGTSGRYEQYF.